Shown below are 3 T cell receptor beta chains from a single sample sequenced in a study of T cell responses to AZD1222 COVID-19 vaccine. The protocol was immunoSEQ multiplex PCR, while the TCRdb copy is restricted to in-frame clones and leaves out a portion. The table includes roughly 150,000 clones, over 90% detected once. The specimen comprised peripheral blood, sampled on day 0 of AZD1222 vaccination. The receptors originated from an adult in good health.

The rearrangement uses TRBV19 and TRBJ1-1, with a possible D match to TRBD1 (5 bases). V dropped 3 bases and J dropped 4 bases, with 21 bases sitting between them. CDR3 length: 17 amino acids. Looked up from germline, CDR1 is LNHDA and CDR2 is SQIVND (reference sequence). The CDR3 reads CASSISGRVLGRTEAFF. The DNA for the CDR3 is TGTGCCAGTAGTATTTCGGGCAGGGTCTTGGGACGCACTGAAGCTTTCTTT.

The V gene is TRBV12-3 or TRBV12-4, the J gene TRBJ2-7; D gene uncertain. Trimming took 2 bases from V and 7 from J, leaving 6 bases between them. This CDR3 spans 11 amino acids. For the CDR3, the DNA is TGTGCCAGCAGTTTACATGAGGAGCAGTACTTC. This translates into CASSLHEEQYF.

V and J are TRBV5-4 and TRBJ1-4; TRBD1 is a possible D gene (5 bases). V dropped 4 bases and J dropped 6 bases, with 13 bases sitting between them. Germline CDR1 is SGHNT and CDR2 is YYREEE (reference sequence). The CDR3 sequence is 14 residues long. This CDR3 reads CASSPGGEDEKLFF. Here the CDR3 DNA reads TGTGCCAGCAGCCCCGGGGGGGAAGATGAAAAACTGTTTTTT.